This T cell receptor (beta chain) stems from a study of beta chain features in type 1 diabetes (dated by TCRdb to the late 2010s). For the study in its entirety: Mean age, gender distribution, total cell number and subset yield did not differ between patients and healthy donors. The study compared TCRB repertoires of sorted circulating CD4+ T cell subsets between recently diagnosed type 1 diabetes patients and matched healthy donors. A total of roughly 98,000,000 sorted cells were examined across all samples, and a strong correlation was observed between cell number per subset and RNA yield. Regulatory and stem cell-like memory subsets were obtained from only 8 patients and roughly eight healthy donors, while naive and central memory subsets were obtained from all 30 or so donors.

Taken from cysteine to phenylalanine, the CDR3 has 15 residues. Only the CDR3 portion is preserved as DNA: 45 bases, with reading frame beginning at the first base. V has 3 bases trimmed and J has 1 base trimmed; junction bases matching no gene number 3. CDR1 and CDR2, per the germline V gene, are LGHNA and YSLEER. A single peripheral blood draw of about 116 mL on average was collected from each donor into heparinised tubes. Naive, central memory, regulatory and stem cell-like memory CD4+ T cells were sorted on a BD FACSAria II using a panel including CD45RO, CCR7, CD25, CD127, CD95 and CD27. Every sorted population had a purity above 95%. PBMCs were separated immediately by Lymphoprep density gradient centrifugation and were stained directly, without being cultured. So that batch effects would be minimized, each experiment stained and sorted samples in pairs, pairing one healthy donor with one patient.

The research as a whole found: Naive, central memory and regulatory TCRB repertoires appeared to be more alike among patients than among healthy donors. HLA sub-analyses involved small numbers of individuals, so any influence of HLA type on TCRB rearrangement remained unresolved. PCR might favor shorter templates, but patient and control samples were amplified and corrected together, so any skew would affect both groups equally. Because cDNA was sequenced instead of genomic DNA, highly expressing activated cells could be over-represented, though the groups showed no difference in activation or CD3 levels. In all four CD4+ subsets, TCRB CDR3 length was moderately but significantly shorter in type 1 diabetes patients. At VDJ recombination sites, type 1 diabetes patients had fewer insertions and more deleted nucleotides, which implies abnormalities in thymic rearrangement.

All of the isolated RNA was reverse transcribed with the High Capacity cDNA Reverse Transcription Kit, so expressed TCRB transcripts were sequenced. Naive, central memory and regulatory T cell samples underwent deep immunoSEQ sequencing, averaging approximately 3.5 million total reads per sample. Sorted cells were lysed in RLT buffer, and RNA was extracted using DNase-treated RNeasy Micro or Mini kits according to cell number. Each cell subset was processed separately to prevent cross-contamination, with patient and healthy donor samples processed together. The immunoSEQ multiplex PCR was used to amplify TCRB sequences from cDNA, yielding 87-bp fragments that span the CDR3 region. Sequencing of the amplicons was performed on the Illumina HiSeq platform. On the study's bioinformatics: Synthetic template baselines were used to correct PCR bias computationally, reads within Hamming distance 2 were collapsed, and singletons that could not be merged were discarded. By aligning reads against IMGT, V, D and J genes, CDR3 length, and insertions or deletions at six rearrangement sites were assigned. Within each subset, clonotype counts were normalized to sorted cell number, and only after that were true diversity and Gini coefficients computed with the tcR R package. The overlap coefficient, calculated on TCRB nucleotide sequences, was used to measure repertoire sharing. Out-of-frame TCRB sequences from naive cells were analyzed to stand in for the pre-selection repertoire. Imported from immuneACCESS, the table was reduced by TCRdb to in-frame sequences with V and J called. These copies leave out some clones; in studies compared against another copy, an unresolved V gene accounts for under half, and the cause of the remainder is not known. That table supplies the V and J calls and clone size; D and trimming were determined from the DNA. In all, the sample holds around 710,000 clones, and 9.5% to 15% of those were seen once. The ten largest make up more than 0.1% of the sample.

The table lists this clone with a few counts. Its antigen remains undetermined. Qualities for individual bases were not recorded, and no much larger clone is one base off. The specimen was naive CD4+ T cells from blood. The cell subset or site label, read with the paper, signifies: true naive CD4+ T cells. The receptor was derived from a man aged 25-45 years with type 1 diabetes. The chain is made from TRBV4-3 and TRBJ2-5; TRBD2 fits 9 bases in the junction. The CDR3 protein: CASSHQAGGQETQYF. The nucleotides are TGCGCCAGCAGCCACCAAGCGGGGGGCCAAGAGACCCAGTACTTC.